Each of the 5 T cell receptor beta chains below was sequenced from the same sample in a study of spatial heterogeneity in lung cancer. Indicated time point: sample taken at primary tumor resection. For these TCRs, the target antigens are not known. Points from the study as a whole: Counts that tracked tumor mutation counts were those of expanded intratumoral alpha and beta TCRs.

One entry per CDR3 protein, called by TCRdb with MiXCR from the 5' RACE reads. The table includes about 3,100 distinct CDR3 sequences, roughly 9% detected once. The source material was lung tumor tissue, sampled at surgery. The source is a male donor with early-stage non-small cell lung cancer.

This clonotype was seen repeatedly, ten times or more. This chain links TRBV4-3 with TRBJ1-1; D possibly corresponds to TRBD1 (5 bases). V dropped 0 bases and J dropped 0 bases, with 11 bases sitting between them. Germline assignment: CDR1 LGHNA and CDR2 YSLEER. This CDR3 is built from 16 residues. CDR3 amino acids: CASSQEAPRVNTEAFF. As DNA, the CDR3 is TGCGCCAGCAGCCAAGAAGCCCCCAGGGTGAACACTGAAGCTTTCTTT.

This clonotype is medium-sized (0.01 to 0.1%) within its sample. The chain is built from TRBV7-2 and TRBJ1-5, with D maybe TRBD1 (6 bases). The CDR3 sequence is 14 residues long. Germline CDR1 is SGHTA and CDR2 is FQGNSA. V lost 1 base, J lost 8 bases, and 12 bases lay in between. This chain's CDR3 is CASSLVVGGKPQHF. CDR3 coding DNA: TGTGCCAGCAGCTTAGTTGTAGGGGGTAAGCCCCAGCATTTT.

At least ten counts were recorded for this clonotype. The gene calls are TRBV7-2 and TRBJ1-5, with TRBD1 as a possible D gene (5 bases). Trimming cost V 3 bases and J 5 bases, with 8 bases left between them. CDR3 length: 13 amino acids. From germline, CDR1 is SGHTA and CDR2 FQGNSA. CDR3 amino acids: CASSFQGDQPQHF. CDR3 DNA: TGTGCCAGCAGCTTCCAGGGTGATCAGCCCCAGCATTTT.

The chain is built from TRBV6-6 and TRBJ2-2; D gene ambiguous. The V end was cut by 6 bases, the J end by 10 bases, with 18 bases between. The CDR3 consists of 14 residues. Germline values: CDR1 MNHNY, CDR2 SVGAGI (reference sequence). The CDR3 nucleotides read TGTGCCAGCAGAAGTCTCCCAACGCTCGCGGAGCTGTTTTTT. It specifies CASRSLPTLAELFF.

The V call is TRBV7-9, the J call TRBJ1-2, with 9 bases aligning to TRBD1. The CDR3 runs to 15 residues. J was trimmed by 6 bases and V by 3 bases; bases with no gene match: 8. In germline, CDR1 is SEHNR, CDR2 FQNEAQ (reference sequence). CDR3 sequence (DNA): TGTGCCAGCAGCTTTCCCTTGGACAGGGGAAATGGCTACACCTTC. Translation: CASSFPLDRGNGYTF.